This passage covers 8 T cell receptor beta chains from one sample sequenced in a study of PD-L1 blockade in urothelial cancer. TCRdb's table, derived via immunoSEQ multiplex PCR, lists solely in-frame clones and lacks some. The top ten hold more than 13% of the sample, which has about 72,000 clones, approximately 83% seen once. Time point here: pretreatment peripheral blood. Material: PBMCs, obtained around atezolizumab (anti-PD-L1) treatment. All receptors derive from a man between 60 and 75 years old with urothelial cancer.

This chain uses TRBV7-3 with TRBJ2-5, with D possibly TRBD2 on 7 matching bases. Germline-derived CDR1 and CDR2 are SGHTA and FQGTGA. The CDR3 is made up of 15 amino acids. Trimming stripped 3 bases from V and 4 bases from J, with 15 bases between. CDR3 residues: CASSLAGGPGETQYF. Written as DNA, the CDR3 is TGTGCCAGCAGCTTGGCCGGGGGGCCCGGAGAGACCCAGTACTTC.

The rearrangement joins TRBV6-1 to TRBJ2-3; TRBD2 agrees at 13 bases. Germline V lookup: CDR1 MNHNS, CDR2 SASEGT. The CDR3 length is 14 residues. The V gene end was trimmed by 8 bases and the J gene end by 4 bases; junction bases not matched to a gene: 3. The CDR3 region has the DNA TGTGCCAGCCAACTAGCGGGGGGGGCAGATACGCAGTATTTT. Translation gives CASQLAGGADTQYF.

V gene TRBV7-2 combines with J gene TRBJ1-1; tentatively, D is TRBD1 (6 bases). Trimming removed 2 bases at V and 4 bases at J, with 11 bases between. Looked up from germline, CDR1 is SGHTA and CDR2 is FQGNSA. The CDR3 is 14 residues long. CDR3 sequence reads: CASSLQGHITEAFF. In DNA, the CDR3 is TGTGCCAGCAGCTTACAGGGACATATCACTGAAGCTTTCTTT.

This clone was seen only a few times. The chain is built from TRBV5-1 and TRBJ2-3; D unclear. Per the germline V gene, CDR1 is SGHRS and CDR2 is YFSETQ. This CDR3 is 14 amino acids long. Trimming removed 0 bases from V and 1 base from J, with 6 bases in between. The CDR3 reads CASSLGHRTDTQYF. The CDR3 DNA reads TGCGCCAGCAGCTTGGGACATCGCACAGATACGCAGTATTTT. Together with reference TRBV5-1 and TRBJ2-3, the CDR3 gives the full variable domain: KAGVTQTPRYLIKTRGQQVTLSCSPISGHRSVSWYQQTPGQGLQFLFEYFSETQRNKGNFPGRFSGRQFSNSRSEMNVSTLELGDSALYLCASSLGHRTDTQYFGPGTRLTVL.

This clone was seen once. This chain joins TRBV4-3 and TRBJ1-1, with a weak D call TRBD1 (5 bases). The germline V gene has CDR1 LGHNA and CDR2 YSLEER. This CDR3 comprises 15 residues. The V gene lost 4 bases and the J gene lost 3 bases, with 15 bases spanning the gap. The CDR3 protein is CASSPWGVKDTEAFF. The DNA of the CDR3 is TGCGCCAGCAGCCCCTGGGGGGTTAAGGACACTGAAGCTTTCTTT.

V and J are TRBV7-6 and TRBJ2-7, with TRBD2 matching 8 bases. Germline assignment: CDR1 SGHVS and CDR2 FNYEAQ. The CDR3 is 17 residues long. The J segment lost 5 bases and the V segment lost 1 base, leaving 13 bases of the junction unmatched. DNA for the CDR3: TGTGCCAGCAGCTTAGGGCCCTCGGGCGGGGGGATCGACGAGCAGTACTTC. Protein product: CASSLGPSGGGIDEQYF.

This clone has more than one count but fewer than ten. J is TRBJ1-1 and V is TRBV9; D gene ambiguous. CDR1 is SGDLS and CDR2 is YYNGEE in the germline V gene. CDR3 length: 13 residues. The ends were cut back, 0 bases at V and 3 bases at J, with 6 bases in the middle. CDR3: CASSVDGDTEAFF. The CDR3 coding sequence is TGTGCCAGCAGCGTAGACGGGGACACTGAAGCTTTCTTT. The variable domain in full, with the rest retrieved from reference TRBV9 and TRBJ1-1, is DSGVTQTPKHLITATGQRVTLRCSPRSGDLSVYWYQQSLDQGLQFLIQYYNGEERAKGNILERFSAQQFPDLHSELNLSSLELGDSALYFCASSVDGDTEAFFGQGTRLTVV.

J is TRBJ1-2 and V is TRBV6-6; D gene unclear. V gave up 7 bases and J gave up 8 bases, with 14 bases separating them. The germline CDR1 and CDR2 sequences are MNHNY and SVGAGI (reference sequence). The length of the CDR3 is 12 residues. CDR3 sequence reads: CASTYEGYGYTF. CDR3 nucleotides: TGTGCCAGCACCTACGAGGGCTACGGCTACACCTTC.